This TCR beta chain was identified during a study of T cell repertoires in cytomegalovirus infection. The wider study: It can be stated that public TCR beta signatures indicated CMV infection as well as a matching HLA type.

From the reads, TCRdb called clonotypes with MiXCR, one entry per CDR3 protein. The sample includes 900,000 to 950,000 distinct CDR3 sequences, about a third of them seen just once. V was pared by 3 bases and J by 4 bases, with 16 bases between. Per germline, CDR1 SEHNR and CDR2 FQNEAQ (reference sequence). This CDR3 has 16 residues. As regards this clonotype: Its antigen remains unknown.

Study-wide results and limits: Totalled public TCR beta family frequency picked out people who carried CMV plus the relevant HLA.

The sample here was cultured CD8+ T cells from PBMCs, taken from culture after CMV antigen stimulation. This TCR came from a human donor in good health (CMV status not recorded). Some clones in this sample may be carry-over from other donors' samples. V gene TRBV7-9 combines with J gene TRBJ2-1, with D perhaps given as TRBD1 or TRBD2 (6 bases each). CDR3 DNA: TGTGCCAGCAGCTTTGGGGGCGCGGGGATTTACAATGAGCAGTTCTTC. Its protein is CASSFGGAGIYNEQFF.